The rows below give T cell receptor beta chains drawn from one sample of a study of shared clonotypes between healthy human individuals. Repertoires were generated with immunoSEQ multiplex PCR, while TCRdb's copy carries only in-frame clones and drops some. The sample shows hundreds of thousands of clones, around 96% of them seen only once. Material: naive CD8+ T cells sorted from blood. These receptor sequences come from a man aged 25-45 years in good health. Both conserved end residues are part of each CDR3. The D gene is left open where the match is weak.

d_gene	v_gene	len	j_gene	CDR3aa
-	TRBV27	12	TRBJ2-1	CASSLYGNEQFF
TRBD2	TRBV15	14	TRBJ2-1	CATGGLAGANEQFF
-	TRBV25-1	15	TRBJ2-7	CASSELVGRSYEQYF
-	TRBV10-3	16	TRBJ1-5	CAILGQGIGRSQPQHF
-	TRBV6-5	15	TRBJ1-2	CASSYLGRTTDGYTF
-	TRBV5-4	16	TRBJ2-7	CASSLTWGSSVYEQYF
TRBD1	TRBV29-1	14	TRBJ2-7	CSVAGTGFDYEQYF
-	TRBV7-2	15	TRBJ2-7	CASSLGGEVSYEQYF
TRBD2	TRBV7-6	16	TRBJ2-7	CASSLAQGLAGYEQYF
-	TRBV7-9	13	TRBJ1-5	CASSFRGDQPQHF
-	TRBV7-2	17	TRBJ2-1	CASSLGPWSSANNEQFF
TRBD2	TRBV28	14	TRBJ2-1	CASSLTSPWDEQFF
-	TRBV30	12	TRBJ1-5	CAWRDSNQPQHF
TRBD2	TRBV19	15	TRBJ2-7	CASSIVAGVFDEQYF
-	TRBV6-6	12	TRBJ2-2	CASSRNTGELFF
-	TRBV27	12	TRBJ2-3	CASRAGADTQYF
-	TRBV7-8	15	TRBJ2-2	CASSLLGGNTGELFF
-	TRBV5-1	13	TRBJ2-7	CASMDPLSYEQYF
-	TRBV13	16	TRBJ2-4	CASSLEGRGAKNIQYF
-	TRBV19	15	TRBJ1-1	CATRGAIQGNTEAFF
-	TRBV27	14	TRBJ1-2	CASSLSGGVYGYTF
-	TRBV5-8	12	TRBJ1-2	CASSLGDRRYTF
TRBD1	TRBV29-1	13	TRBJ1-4	CSVVQGSGEKLFF
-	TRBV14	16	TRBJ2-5	CASSLTSGPSRETQYF
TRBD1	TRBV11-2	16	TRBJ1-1	CASSLDGFGTGPEAFF
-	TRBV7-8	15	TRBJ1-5	CASSLGPGGNQPQHF
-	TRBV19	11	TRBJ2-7	CASTMGYEQYF
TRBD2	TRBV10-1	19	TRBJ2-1	CASSVSSGSPKSSYNEQFF
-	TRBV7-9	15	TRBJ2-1	CASSMANGSYNEQFF
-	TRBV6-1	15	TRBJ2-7	CASSEPRGSFGEQYF
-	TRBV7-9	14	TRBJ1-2	CASSSYRQTYGYTF
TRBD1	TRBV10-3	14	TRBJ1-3	CAIRGTGSGNTIYF
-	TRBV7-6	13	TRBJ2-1	CASSLAPYNEQFF
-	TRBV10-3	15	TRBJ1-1	CAISEPPSTPTEAFF
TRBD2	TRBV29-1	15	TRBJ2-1	CSVEGAGGLYNEQFF
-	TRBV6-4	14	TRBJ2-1	CASRRQPSYNEQFF
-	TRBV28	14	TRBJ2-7	CASSPLGQLSEQYF
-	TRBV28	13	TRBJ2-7	CASIRSTSYEQYF
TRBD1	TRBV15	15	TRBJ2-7	CATSGRTGGEYEQYF
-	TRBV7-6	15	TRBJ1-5	CASSLTAELRQPQHF
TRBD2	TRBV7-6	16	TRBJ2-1	CASSDQGLAGGDEQFF
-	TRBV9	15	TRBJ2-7	CASSLGTTSSYEQYF
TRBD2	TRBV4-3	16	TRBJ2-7	CASSHSSLREAGEQYF
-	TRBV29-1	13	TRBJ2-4	CSVFGGTKNIQYF
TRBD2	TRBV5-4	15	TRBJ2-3	CASSFSSGSTDTQYF
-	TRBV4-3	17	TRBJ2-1	CASSQDLTESSYNEQFF
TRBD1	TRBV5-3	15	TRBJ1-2	CARSLAGQPWRGYTF
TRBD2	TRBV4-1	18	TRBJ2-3	CASSQDQRGGGFADTQYF
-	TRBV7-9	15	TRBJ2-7	CASSLANGRTYEQYF
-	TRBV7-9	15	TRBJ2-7	CASSLEASSGYEQYF
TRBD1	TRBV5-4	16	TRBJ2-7	CASSDAGTGNSYEQYF
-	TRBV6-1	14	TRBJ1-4	CASTPGSGWPGVFF
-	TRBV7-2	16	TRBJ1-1	CASSPPSTRLNTEAFF
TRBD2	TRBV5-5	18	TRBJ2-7	CASSILAGGPFNSYEQYF
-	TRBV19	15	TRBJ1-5	CASSIVAGDLQPQHF
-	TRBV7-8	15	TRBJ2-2	CASSFRGMNTGELFF
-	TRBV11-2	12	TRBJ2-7	CASSKGTHEQYF
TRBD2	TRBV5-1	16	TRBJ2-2	CASTPGLAGAWRELFF
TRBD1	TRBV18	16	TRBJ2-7	CASSPQFGRGQGEQYF